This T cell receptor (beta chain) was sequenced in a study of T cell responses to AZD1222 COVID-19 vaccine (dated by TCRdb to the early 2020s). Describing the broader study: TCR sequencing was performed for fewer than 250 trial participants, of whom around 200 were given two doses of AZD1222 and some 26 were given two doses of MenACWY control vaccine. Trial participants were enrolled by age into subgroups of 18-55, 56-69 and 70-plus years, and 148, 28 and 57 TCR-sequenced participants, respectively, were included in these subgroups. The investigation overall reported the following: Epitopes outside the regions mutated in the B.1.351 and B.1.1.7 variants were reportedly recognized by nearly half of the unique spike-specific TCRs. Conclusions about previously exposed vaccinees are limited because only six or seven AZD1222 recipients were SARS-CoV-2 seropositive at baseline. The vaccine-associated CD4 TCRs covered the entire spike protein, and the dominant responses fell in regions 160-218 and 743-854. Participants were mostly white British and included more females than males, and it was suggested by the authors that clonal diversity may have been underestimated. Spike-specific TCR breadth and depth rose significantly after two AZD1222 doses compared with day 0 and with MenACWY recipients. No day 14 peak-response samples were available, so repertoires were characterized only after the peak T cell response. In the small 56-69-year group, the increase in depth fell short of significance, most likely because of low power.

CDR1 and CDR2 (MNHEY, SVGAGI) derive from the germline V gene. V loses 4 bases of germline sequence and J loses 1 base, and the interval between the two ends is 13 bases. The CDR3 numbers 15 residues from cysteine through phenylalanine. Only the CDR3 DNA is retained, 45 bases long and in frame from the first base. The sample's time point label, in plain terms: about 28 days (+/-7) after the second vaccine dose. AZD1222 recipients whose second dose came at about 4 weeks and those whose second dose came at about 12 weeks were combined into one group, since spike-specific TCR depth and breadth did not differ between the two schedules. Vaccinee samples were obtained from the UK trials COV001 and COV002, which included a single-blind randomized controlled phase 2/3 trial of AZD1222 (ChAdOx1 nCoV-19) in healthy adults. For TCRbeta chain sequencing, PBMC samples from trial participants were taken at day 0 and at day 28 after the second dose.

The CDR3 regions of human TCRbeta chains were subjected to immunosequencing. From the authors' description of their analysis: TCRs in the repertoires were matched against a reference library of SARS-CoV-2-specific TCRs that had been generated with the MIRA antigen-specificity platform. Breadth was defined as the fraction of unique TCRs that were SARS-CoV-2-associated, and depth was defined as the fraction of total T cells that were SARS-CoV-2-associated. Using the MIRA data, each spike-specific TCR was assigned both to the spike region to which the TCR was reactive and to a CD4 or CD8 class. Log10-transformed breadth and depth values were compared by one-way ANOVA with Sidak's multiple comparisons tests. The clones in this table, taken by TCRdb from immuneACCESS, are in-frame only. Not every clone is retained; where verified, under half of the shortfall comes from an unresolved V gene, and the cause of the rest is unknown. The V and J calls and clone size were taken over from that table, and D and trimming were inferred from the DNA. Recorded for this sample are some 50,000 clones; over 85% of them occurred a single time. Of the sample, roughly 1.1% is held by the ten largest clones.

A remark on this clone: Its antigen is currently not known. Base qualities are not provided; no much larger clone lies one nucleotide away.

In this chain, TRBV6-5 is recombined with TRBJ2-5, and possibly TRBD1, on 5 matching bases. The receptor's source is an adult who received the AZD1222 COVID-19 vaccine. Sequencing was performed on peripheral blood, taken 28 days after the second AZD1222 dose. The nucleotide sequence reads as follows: TGTGCCAGCAGTTTCTCAGGGAACCCCCAAGAGACCCAGTACTTC. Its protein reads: CASSFSGNPQETQYF.